This record covers a single T cell receptor (beta chain). Clones were read by immunoSEQ multiplex PCR, and TCRdb kept only the in-frame ones, dropping some. The table has under 200,000 clones, roughly 93% seen once. The germline V gene has CDR1 LNHNV and CDR2 YYDKDF (reference sequence). The V gene end was trimmed by 1 base and the J gene end by 8 bases; junction bases not matched to a gene: 5. The CDR3 covers 16 residues. This specimen belongs to a study of blood T cell repertoires in COVID-19. On the study more broadly: T cells, B-cell-depleted T cells, or PBMCs provided the cDNA or gDNA that served as material.

Patients from Seattle were sampled longitudinally, starting during active infection. The TCR comes from a man younger than 30 with COVID-19, enrolled during active disease. The gene calls are TRBV15 and TRBJ1-6; TRBD1 aligns across 10 bases. Sequencing was performed on peripheral blood. CDR3 nucleotide sequence: TGTGCCACCAGCAGAGGGACAGGGGGTAGAGATTCACCCCTCCACTTT. Amino acids: CATSRGTGGRDSPLHF.